The 5 T cell receptor beta chains reported below all come from one sample, sequenced in a study of blood T cell repertoires in COVID-19. Clones were sequenced by immunoSEQ multiplex PCR, and TCRdb holds only the in-frame ones, with some missing. The data show tens of thousands of clones, about four fifths seen once. Sequenced sample: peripheral blood. The receptors stem from a woman older than 75 with acute or convalescent COVID-19.

The chain has TRBV4-2 and TRBJ1-4, with D possibly TRBD1 on 6 matching bases. Germline loops: CDR1 LGHNA, CDR2 YNFKEQ. The CDR3 is 14 residues long. Between the trimmed V and J ends, which lost 6 bases and 4 bases, there was a span of 12 bases. The CDR3 coding sequence is TGTGCCAGCAGGACAGGACTTTATAATGAAAAACTGTTTTTT. This codes for CASRTGLYNEKLFF.

This chain connects TRBV5-1 to TRBJ2-2, with 9 nucleotides matching TRBD1. This CDR3 region has 14 residues. The germline CDR1 and CDR2 sequences are SGHRS and YFSETQ. V lost 2 bases, J lost 8 bases, and 4 bases stayed unmatched. CDR3 coding DNA: TGCGCCAGCAGCTTCGGACAGGGGAAAGGGGAGCTGTTTTTT. This codes for CASSFGQGKGELFF. Using reference TRBV5-1 and TRBJ2-2 for the parts outside the CDR3, the full variable domain is KAGVTQTPRYLIKTRGQQVTLSCSPISGHRSVSWYQQTPGQGLQFLFEYFSETQRNKGNFPGRFSGRQFSNSRSEMNVSTLELGDSALYLCASSFGQGKGELFFGEGSRLTVL.

The chain uses TRBV27 and TRBJ1-4; no reliable D call. CDR1 and CDR2 (germline): MNHEY, SMNVEV (reference sequence). Trimming shortened V by 6 bases and J by 5 bases, and 10 bases separated the two germline ends. This CDR3 is built from 13 residues. The CDR3 DNA reads TGTGCCAGCAGCCCGAGTACGAATGAAAAACTGTTTTTT. Translation: CASSPSTNEKLFF. Drawing the rest from reference TRBV27 and TRBJ1-4, the complete variable domain is EAQVTQNPRYLITVTGKKLTVTCSQNMNHEYMSWYRQDPGLGLRQIYYSMNVEVTDKGDVPEGYKVSRKEKRNFPLILESPSPNQTSLYFCASSPSTNEKLFFGSGTQLSVL.

The chain joins TRBV6-5 to TRBJ1-1; 8 bases fit TRBD1. Germline trimming cut 0 bases from V and 5 bases from J; bases unmatched to any gene: 5. This CDR3 comprises 15 residues. Germline V gives CDR1 MNHEY, CDR2 SVGAGI. The CDR3: CASSYSFTGGTEAFF. Written as DNA, the CDR3 is TGTGCCAGCAGTTACTCGTTTACAGGGGGTACTGAAGCTTTCTTT.

The chain is built from TRBV9 and TRBJ2-7; D gene unclear. Trimming took off 2 bases at V and 7 bases at J, with 16 bases between the two ends. CDR3 length: 14 residues. Germline V gives CDR1 SGDLS, CDR2 YYNGEE. CDR3 in amino acids: CASSVSLVISEQYF. DNA for the CDR3: TGTGCCAGCAGCGTCTCTCTAGTAATCTCTGAGCAGTACTTC.